Presented here are 2 T cell receptor beta chains from one specimen sequenced in a study of shared clonotypes between healthy human individuals. Sequencing was performed with immunoSEQ multiplex PCR; in TCRdb, only in-frame clones are kept and a portion is missing. The sample carries 2 million to 3 million clones, more than 90% recorded once. Material for sequencing was naive CD4+ T cells sorted from blood. Subset given: CD45RA+ positively selected. The origin of the receptors is a man aged 18 to 35 in good health.

The chain joins TRBV10-3 to TRBJ1-1, with D maybe TRBD1 (5 bases). The CDR3 is 15 residues long. V was clipped by 5 bases and J by 1 base, with 14 bases between them. The germline V gene encodes CDR1 ENHRY and CDR2 SYGVKD. This chain's CDR3 is CAISSAPQGNTEAFF. The CDR3 DNA sequence: TGTGCCATCAGTTCGGCCCCTCAGGGGAACACTGAAGCTTTCTTT.

The rearrangement joins TRBV11-2 to TRBJ2-1, with 9 bases matching TRBD2. The germline V gene encodes CDR1 SGHAT and CDR2 FQNNGV. The V gene end was trimmed by 3 bases and the J gene end by 8 bases; junction bases not matched to a gene: 11. This CDR3 contains 16 residues. The CDR3 sequence: CASSFFEASGIHEQFF. For the CDR3, the DNA is TGTGCCAGCAGCTTCTTTGAGGCTAGCGGGATTCATGAGCAGTTCTTC.